The 5 T cell receptor beta chains given below trace back to one sample, sequenced in a study of shared clonotypes between healthy human individuals. TCRdb keeps only in-frame clones here, not all; method: immunoSEQ multiplex PCR. The sample holds some 360,000 clones; roughly 70% are singletons and the top ten take about 10%. The specimen sequenced was memory CD4+ T cells sorted from blood. This sample's subset: CD45RA-negative fraction. These receptors were taken from a man in his thirties or forties in good health.

This chain links TRBV5-6 with TRBJ2-3, with 9 bases fitting TRBD2. V lost 1 base, J lost 3 bases, and 12 bases stayed unmatched. Germline CDR1 is SGHDT and CDR2 is YYEEEE. This CDR3 spans 18 amino acids. CDR3: CASSLLAGAGGRTDTQYF. CDR3 DNA sequence: TGTGCCAGCAGCTTGTTGGCCGGAGCGGGAGGACGTACAGATACGCAGTATTTT.

The V gene is TRBV27, the J gene TRBJ1-4; no definite D call. Trimming left V 6 bases short and J 8 bases short, with 25 bases between. There are 17 residues in the CDR3. CDR1 MNHEY and CDR2 SMNVEV come from the germline V gene (reference sequence). The CDR3 sequence is CASRPARERQEGEKLFF. The DNA for the CDR3 is TGTGCCAGCAGGCCGGCGAGGGAGCGGCAGGAAGGAGAAAAACTGTTTTTT.

This chain uses TRBV6-1 with TRBJ1-2; perhaps TRBD1 as D (6 bases). The CDR3 totals 14 residues. In germline, CDR1 is MNHNS, CDR2 SASEGT. The V gene lost 5 bases and the J gene lost 0 bases, with 10 bases spanning the gap. The CDR3 spells CASSIQGANYGYTF. The DNA for the CDR3 is TGTGCCAGCAGTATACAGGGAGCTAACTATGGCTACACCTTC.

The gene calls are TRBV29-1 and TRBJ2-7; D is unresolved. The CDR3 totals 13 residues. Trimming pared 1 base from V and 7 bases from J, leaving 14 bases between. CDR1 and CDR2 (germline): SQVTM, ANQGSEA. The CDR3 reads CSVEGAGLGEQYF. CDR3 bases: TGCAGCGTTGAAGGGGCAGGTTTGGGAGAGCAGTACTTC.

J is TRBJ1-2 and V is TRBV7-9; 9 bases align to TRBD1. The CDR3 loop spans 12 amino acids. Germline values: CDR1 SEHNR, CDR2 FQNEAQ (reference sequence). Trimming cost V 5 bases and J 8 bases; bases outside gene matches: 3. The CDR3 DNA sequence: TGTGCCAGCAGCCCGGACAGGGGCGGCTACACCTTC. Translation gives CASSPDRGGYTF.